Listed here is a single T cell receptor (beta chain). Its antigen is undetermined. The data are from a study of graft-versus-host responses after intestinal transplantation. Background on the study: Multivisceral, liver-intestinal, or isolated intestinal transplants were given to recipients. Induction with anti-thymocyte globulin, then tacrolimus and steroids for approximately three years, was given to all recipients. Study-level results: Among recipient marrow samples, GvH clones were found; some appeared first in ileum or blood. Early post-transplant HvG declines showed an association with peak circulating GvH clone levels.

Libraries were prepared by immunoSEQ multiplex PCR; TCRdb keeps only in-frame clonotypes and omits some of them. The data contain about 82,000 clones, 91% of them singletons. This CDR3 has 16 residues. V lost 4 bases and J lost 2; bases outside the gene matches: 5. Germline loops: CDR1 SGHTA, CDR2 FQGNSA. This clonotype was sampled from a human donor who received an intestinal transplant. This sequence joins TRBV7-2 and TRBJ2-6; the match to TRBD2 covers 7 bases. The source material was unstimulated CD4+ T cells sorted from spleen or lymph node cells, sampled before intestinal transplant. The chain's CDR3 is CASSSPRGAGANVLTF. As DNA, the CDR3 is TGTGCCAGCAGCTCGCCCCGGGGGGCTGGGGCCAACGTCCTGACTTTC.